The 3 T cell receptor beta chains reported below all come from one sample, sequenced in a study of T-cell reconstitution after alpha-beta-depleted transplantation in children. Preparation of the TCRbeta library used unique molecular identifiers. A single record per CDR3 protein comes from TCRdb applying MiXCR to the PCR reads. Among hundreds of thousands of distinct CDR3 sequences listed, approximately 14% were seen once. The sample consisted of PBMCs, taken before TCRalphabeta/CD19-depleted stem cell transplant. The receptor source for this set is a girl aged 2 to 10 with congenital amegakaryocytic thrombocytopenia, due to receive a stem cell transplant.

This clonotype appeared many times. V and J are TRBV28 and TRBJ2-4; no firm D call. CDR3 size: 13 residues. Trimming took 2 bases from V and 5 from J, leaving 7 bases between them. Per the germline V gene, CDR1 is MDHEN and CDR2 is SYDVKM. The CDR3 reads CASSLIAENIQYF. In nucleotides, the CDR3 is TGTGCCAGCAGTTTAATCGCCGAAAACATTCAGTACTTC.

This chain uses TRBV5-1 with TRBJ2-1; D unresolved. The CDR3 runs 13 residues. The germline CDR1 and CDR2 sequences are SGHRS and YFSETQ. V was pared by 7 bases and J by 6 bases, with 14 bases between. CDR3 protein: CASWQEGFNEQFF. The CDR3 DNA is TGCGCCAGCTGGCAGGAAGGGTTCAATGAGCAGTTCTTC.

A note on this clonotype: A much larger clone differs by one base, so this may be a read error. The gene calls are TRBV4-1 and TRBJ2-1; D call uncertain. The CDR3 runs to 16 residues. V was shortened by 10 bases and J by 6 bases, with 25 bases between the two germline ends. CDR1 is MGHRA, CDR2 YSYEKL, per germline. CDR3 sequence (DNA): TGCGCCAACAACCCCTCCGCCTTAGCCCATCCCAATGAGCAGTTCTTC. Its protein is CANNPSALAHPNEQFF.